A selection of T cell receptor beta chains follows, all from one sample in a study of chemoradiotherapy in HPV16-positive cancers. Assay: immunoSEQ multiplex PCR; the TCRdb copy retains only in-frame clones and omits some. The table lists approximately 28,000 clones, 91% of them singletons. This material consisted of blood, taken from a patient who underwent chemoradiotherapy. The receptor source for this set is a human donor with HPV-associated anogenital cancer. CDR3s leave out the opening cysteine and the closing phenylalanine or tryptophan. Each record gives: D gene, V gene, J gene, CDR3 protein. D genes are given only for firm matches.

D: NA; V: TRBV15; J: TRBJ2-3; CDR3: ATSRDRDVGGTDTQY
D: NA; V: TRBV7-9; J: TRBJ1-5; CDR3: ASSLSSSNQPQH
D: NA; V: TRBV7-2; J: TRBJ1-5; CDR3: ASSKGSGQPQH
D: NA; V: TRBV7-3; J: TRBJ1-1; CDR3: ASSLEPGFQAF
D: TRBD1; V: TRBV10-1; J: TRBJ2-1; CDR3: ASPPTGMNEQF
D: NA; V: TRBV20-1; J: TRBJ2-7; CDR3: SASAPYEQY
D: NA; V: TRBV6-1; J: TRBJ2-1; CDR3: ASSWGALNEQF
D: NA; V: TRBV28; J: TRBJ2-3; CDR3: ASSLSAQAADTQY
D: NA; V: TRBV15; J: TRBJ2-2; CDR3: ATSRDQAGITGELF
D: NA; V: TRBV4-1; J: TRBJ2-3; CDR3: ASSPRGLSTDTQY
D: TRBD1; V: TRBV5-1; J: TRBJ2-5; CDR3: ASSFPGQGAIETQY
D: TRBD1; V: TRBV4-2; J: TRBJ2-7; CDR3: ASSPKRGQSSYEQY
D: NA; V: TRBV5-1; J: TRBJ2-7; CDR3: ASSKPGAGIHEQY
D: NA; V: TRBV30; J: TRBJ2-3; CDR3: AWSVMGQSTDTQY
D: TRBD2; V: TRBV5-5; J: TRBJ2-3; CDR3: ASSSLTSGDSTDTQY
D: TRBD2; V: TRBV30; J: TRBJ2-5; CDR3: AWSVTAGGLETQY
D: TRBD1; V: TRBV9; J: TRBJ1-4; CDR3: ASSTTQGWTNEKLF
D: NA; V: TRBV20-1; J: TRBJ2-5; CDR3: SVRQQETQY
D: NA; V: TRBV28; J: TRBJ1-2; CDR3: ASSLGADGYT
D: NA; V: TRBV28; J: TRBJ2-7; CDR3: ASTPGPILDEQY
D: TRBD2; V: TRBV15; J: TRBJ2-7; CDR3: ATSSTAGGPREQY
D: NA; V: TRBV28; J: TRBJ1-5; CDR3: ASSLNGNQPQH
D: NA; V: TRBV6-5; J: TRBJ2-1; CDR3: ASSFQGYVDNEQF
D: NA; V: TRBV27; J: TRBJ2-7; CDR3: ASSTSGFSSYEQY
D: NA; V: TRBV5-3; J: TRBJ2-6; CDR3: ARSLARRSGANVLT
D: NA; V: TRBV18; J: TRBJ1-1; CDR3: ASSPERATEAF
D: TRBD1; V: TRBV2; J: TRBJ1-1; CDR3: ASNRRQGGTEAF
D: NA; V: TRBV11-2; J: TRBJ2-1; CDR3: ASSLGGDEQF
D: NA; V: TRBV7-9; J: TRBJ1-2; CDR3: ASSPGGHGYT
D: NA; V: TRBV28; J: TRBJ1-4; CDR3: ASSPTDLNEKLF
D: NA; V: TRBV18; J: TRBJ1-4; CDR3: ASSPRDQKREKLF
D: NA; V: TRBV4-3; J: TRBJ1-3; CDR3: ASSQDSAGIGNTIY
D: NA; V: TRBV2; J: TRBJ1-3; CDR3: ASSAMGRMIGNTIY
D: NA; V: TRBV5-1; J: TRBJ2-5; CDR3: ASSLEGVGRETQY
D: TRBD2; V: TRBV10-2; J: TRBJ2-1; CDR3: ASSSPLTSGSNEQF
D: TRBD1; V: TRBV14; J: TRBJ2-5; CDR3: ASSLQTGGRETQY
D: NA; V: TRBV2; J: TRBJ1-4; CDR3: ASSEEGGALYFNEKLF
D: NA; V: TRBV6-1; J: TRBJ1-5; CDR3: ASSDQPNQPQH
D: TRBD1; V: TRBV19; J: TRBJ1-2; CDR3: ASRGQGRYGYT
D: NA; V: TRBV9; J: TRBJ1-2; CDR3: ASSVDRNYGYT
D: NA; V: TRBV2; J: TRBJ1-2; CDR3: ASSEGPGVGNYGYT
D: TRBD2; V: TRBV5-1; J: TRBJ2-3; CDR3: ASGGGSTDTQY
D: NA; V: TRBV2; J: TRBJ1-1; CDR3: ASSEERVTENTEAF
D: NA; V: TRBV6-5; J: TRBJ1-5; CDR3: ASSPPGGNQPQH
D: NA; V: TRBV19; J: TRBJ2-2; CDR3: ASSILLFNTGELF
D: TRBD1; V: TRBV5-6; J: TRBJ2-7; CDR3: ASSYEQGAAFYEQY
D: TRBD1; V: TRBV19; J: TRBJ1-5; CDR3: ASTYLDRGRQPQH
D: NA; V: TRBV29-1; J: TRBJ2-2; CDR3: SATWDTGELF
D: NA; V: TRBV7-9; J: TRBJ1-6; CDR3: ASSTSRPSSYNSPLH
D: TRBD1; V: TRBV6-1; J: TRBJ2-1; CDR3: ASSEAGTGSNEQF
D: NA; V: TRBV7-2; J: TRBJ2-5; CDR3: ASSLGGGYWETQY
D: TRBD2; V: TRBV5-4; J: TRBJ2-3; CDR3: ASSPSGRARDTQY
D: TRBD2; V: TRBV27; J: TRBJ2-7; CDR3: ASSPGTSARYEQY
D: TRBD1; V: TRBV18; J: TRBJ2-5; CDR3: ASSPRGQGETQY
D: NA; V: TRBV5-5; J: TRBJ1-3; CDR3: ASSLGGAGNTIY
D: TRBD2; V: TRBV7-9; J: TRBJ2-1; CDR3: ASSKPNPGLAGFDEQF
D: TRBD2; V: TRBV6-5; J: TRBJ2-6; CDR3: ASGAAGPGANVLT
D: TRBD1; V: TRBV15; J: TRBJ1-4; CDR3: ATSRVGTGIEKLF
D: NA; V: TRBV4-1; J: TRBJ1-4; CDR3: ASSPPSGTYDNEKLF
D: TRBD2; V: TRBV7-7; J: TRBJ2-2; CDR3: ASRRGSGGNTGELF